Below are 26 T cell receptor beta chains sequenced from a single sample in a study of Ad26.COV2.S vaccination and SARS-CoV-2 variants. The table came from immunoSEQ multiplex PCR; TCRdb's copy has only in-frame clones and leaves some out. This table holds about 440,000 clones, 90% found once. Regarding treatment: 15 to 20 received Ad26.COV2.S at low or high dose, single or two shots; roughly five received placebo; per-sample allocation not given. On day 63 after the first injection, vaccine and placebo recipients gave samples. The source was peripheral blood, collected in a trial of Ad26.COV2.S vaccine versus placebo. These receptors were obtained from a person between 18 and 60 years old who received the Ad26.COV2.S COVID-19 vaccine or a placebo.

The V gene is TRBV9, the J gene TRBJ1-6; D remains ambiguous. Trimming left V 1 base short and J 0 bases short, with 8 bases between. This CDR3 is 16 amino acids long. Germline CDR1 SGDLS, CDR2 YYNGEE. The CDR3 DNA is TGTGCCAGCAGCGTATCGGAAAGCTCCTATAATTCACCCCTCCACTTT. Translated: CASSVSESSYNSPLHF.

The chain couples TRBV5-6 to TRBJ2-7; 9 bases fit TRBD2. CDR1 is SGHDT, CDR2 YYEEEE, per germline. V lost 5 bases and J lost 0; bases outside the gene matches: 9. The CDR3 has 16 amino acids. DNA for the CDR3: TGTGCCAGCAGAGGGACCCTGACTAGCGGCTCCTACGAGCAGTACTTC. This gives the protein CASRGTLTSGSYEQYF.

The rearrangement joins TRBV9 to TRBJ2-2; D gene ambiguous. V gave up 1 base and J gave up 1 base, with 2 bases separating them. CDR3 length equals 13 residues. Looked up from germline, CDR1 is SGDLS and CDR2 is YYNGEE. CDR3 residues: CASSVWNTGELFF. The CDR3 nucleotides are TGTGCCAGCAGCGTATGGAACACCGGGGAGCTGTTTTTT.

This clone was picked up a small number of times. The chain carries TRBV4-2 and TRBJ1-4; 8 positions agree with TRBD1. CDR3 size: 16 residues. V was clipped by 4 bases and J by 5 bases; unmatched bases: 9. Germline values: CDR1 LGHNA, CDR2 YNFKEQ. The chain's CDR3 is CASSPTTGTGNEKLFF. DNA for the CDR3: TGTGCCAGCAGCCCCACCACCGGGACAGGAAATGAAAAACTGTTTTTT.

The chain is built from TRBV29-1 and TRBJ1-2, with TRBD1 identical over 7 bases. CDR3 length: 13 amino acids. V shed 3 bases, J shed 2 bases, and the junction held 3 bases outside the gene matches. The germline V gene encodes CDR1 SQVTM and CDR2 ANQGSEA. The CDR3 loop is CSVDRRGNYGYTF. CDR3 DNA: TGCAGCGTTGATCGCAGGGGGAACTATGGCTACACCTTC.

In its sample, this clone was seen a few times. The J gene is TRBJ2-7, the V gene TRBV5-5; D is uncertain. CDR1 SGHKS and CDR2 YYEKEE come from the germline V gene (reference sequence). The length of the CDR3 is 11 residues. The V end was cut by 1 base, the J end by 3 bases, with 2 bases between. This CDR3 is CASSLNYEQYF. The CDR3 DNA sequence: TGTGCCAGCAGCTTGAACTACGAGCAGTACTTC.

The V call is TRBV24-1, the J call TRBJ2-3, with no clear D. Germline V CDR1 and CDR2: KGHDR, SFDVKD. The V gene lost 3 bases and the J gene lost 4 bases, with 10 bases spanning the gap. This CDR3 is built from 14 residues. The CDR3 DNA is TGTGCCACCAGTGATAACCCCCGGGCAGATACGCAGTATTTT. Protein: CATSDNPRADTQYF.

This chain joins TRBV12-5 and TRBJ2-3, with 9 bases aligning to TRBD2. The CDR3 loop spans 16 amino acids. CDR1 is LGHNT, CDR2 FRNRAP, per germline. The junction had 2 bases not matched to a gene; V was cut back by 1 base and J by 0 bases. CDR3 protein: CASGLGLAASTDTQYF. DNA for the CDR3: TGTGCTAGTGGTTTGGGACTAGCGGCTAGCACAGATACGCAGTATTTT. The full variable domain, completed using reference TRBV12-5 and TRBJ2-3, is DARVTQTPRHKVTEMGQEVTMRCQPILGHNTVFWYRQTMMQGLELLAYFRNRAPLDDSGMPKDRFSAEMPDATLATLKIQPSEPRDSAVYFCASGLGLAASTDTQYFGPGTRLTVL.

The chain combines TRBV5-5 with TRBJ2-5; TRBD1 is a possible D gene (6 bases). The CDR3 is 13 amino acids. Per germline, CDR1 SGHKS and CDR2 YYEKEE (reference sequence). Between the trimmed V and J ends, which lost 2 bases and 3 bases, there was a span of 8 bases. CDR3 DNA sequence: TGTGCCAGCAGCTTCGCAGGGGAAGAGACCCAGTACTTC. Its translation is CASSFAGEETQYF.

CDR3 DNA sequence: TGCGCCAGCAGCCAAGATTCAGGGGTAGCCTACGAGCAGTACTTC. Translation gives CASSQDSGVAYEQYF. The chain has TRBV4-3 and TRBJ2-7; perhaps TRBD1 as D (6 bases). The CDR3 runs 15 residues. Trimming took off 0 bases at V and 2 bases at J, with 11 bases between the two ends. Germline V gene lookup returns CDR1 LGHNA and CDR2 YSLEER.

The table lists this clone with many counts. V and J are TRBV28 and TRBJ2-3; the D is unclear. The germline V gene encodes CDR1 MDHEN and CDR2 SYDVKM. Between the trimmed V and J ends, which lost 6 bases and 2 bases, there was a span of 12 bases. The CDR3 sequence is 14 residues long. CDR3 sequence: CASSPPAFTDTQYF. Here the CDR3 DNA reads TGTGCCAGCAGCCCGCCAGCGTTCACAGATACGCAGTATTTT.

The chain links TRBV3-1 (or the pseudogene TRBV3-2) to TRBJ1-1; a weak D match, TRBD1 (5 bases). V was clipped by 4 bases and J by 7 bases, with 13 bases between them. From germline, CDR1 is LGHDT and CDR2 YNNKEL (reference sequence). The CDR3 length is 13 residues. CDR3 nucleotide sequence: TGTGCCAGCAGCCTGTCTGGGGGGGTTGAAGCTTTCTTT. Residues: CASSLSGGVEAFF.

This clone was observed once. V is TRBV6-5 and J is TRBJ2-5; 10 nucleotides match TRBD1. Per germline, CDR1 MNHEY and CDR2 SVGAGI. With V trimmed by 6 bases and J by 5 bases, 9 bases remained unmatched. The CDR3 runs to 15 residues. The chain's CDR3 is CASRLNPGQGETQYF. The CDR3 DNA is TGTGCCAGCAGACTCAATCCGGGACAGGGGGAGACCCAGTACTTC.

The chain couples TRBV30 to TRBJ2-3; D not resolved. Trimming took off 4 bases at V and 8 bases at J, with 22 bases between the two ends. The CDR3 covers 15 residues. Germline V CDR1 and CDR2: GTSNPN, SVGIG (reference sequence). CDR3 residues: CAWTTRAGPPSTQYF. CDR3 in DNA: TGTGCCTGGACTACCCGGGCAGGTCCCCCCAGTACGCAGTATTTT. Looking up the rest from reference TRBV30 and TRBJ2-3 gives the full variable domain: SQTIHQWPATLVQPVGSPLSLECTVEGTSNPNLYWYRQAAGRGLQLLFYSVGIGQISSEVPQNLSASRPQDRQFILSSKKLLLSDSGFYLCAWTTRAGPPSTQYFGPGTRLTVL.

The CDR3 nucleotides are TGTGCCAGCAGTTCCCCAGAACCCCTCCACTTT. Translated, it gives CASSSPEPLHF. The chain uses TRBV28 and TRBJ1-6; D gene unclear. Germline values: CDR1 MDHEN, CDR2 SYDVKM. Trimming removed 4 bases at V and 12 bases at J, with 7 bases between. The CDR3 runs 11 residues.

The chain is built from TRBV28 and TRBJ2-1; 10 bases match TRBD2. The CDR3 totals 16 residues. V gave up 7 bases and J gave up 6 bases; unmatched junction bases: 12. CDR1 and CDR2 (germline): MDHEN, SYDVKM. The CDR3 sequence is CASNTTGLALGNEQFF. The CDR3 DNA follows: TGTGCCAGCAATACTACGGGACTAGCGTTAGGCAATGAGCAGTTCTTC.

CDR3 protein: CASSGTGDSYEQYF. The DNA for the CDR3 is TGCGCCAGCAGCGGGACAGGGGACTCCTACGAGCAGTACTTC. This rearrangement joins TRBV4-1 to TRBJ2-7, with TRBD1 matching over 10 bases. With V trimmed by 5 bases and J by 0 bases, 1 base remained unmatched. This CDR3 is built from 14 residues. In germline, CDR1 is MGHRA, CDR2 YSYEKL.

V usage is TRBV7-3 and J usage is TRBJ2-2; no clear D gene. Per germline, CDR1 SGHTA and CDR2 FQGTGA. Trimming cost V 3 bases and J 9 bases, with 11 bases left between them. The CDR3 covers 13 residues. The CDR3 loop is CASSLDPTRELFF. As DNA, the CDR3 is TGTGCCAGCAGCTTGGATCCCACTAGGGAGCTGTTTTTT. Full variable domain (remainder filled in from reference TRBV7-3 and TRBJ2-2): GAGVSQTPSNKVTEKGKYVELRCDPISGHTALYWYRQSLGQGPEFLIYFQGTGAADDSGLPNDRFFAVRPEGSVSTLKIQRTERGDSAVYLCASSLDPTRELFFGEGSRLTVL.

This clone was observed a handful of times. The chain couples TRBV6-2 or TRBV6-3 to TRBJ1-5; D uncertain. This CDR3 is built from 12 residues. Germline values: CDR1 MNHEY, CDR2 SVGEGT. V was clipped by 0 bases and J by 10 bases, with 7 bases between them. The CDR3 sequence: CASSYSMSPQHF. DNA of the CDR3: TGTGCCAGCAGTTACTCGATGAGTCCCCAGCATTTT.

The chain couples TRBV18 to TRBJ2-2, with 11 positions matching TRBD1. Germline loops: CDR1 KGHSH, CDR2 LQKENI. Losses at the gene ends were 2 bases for V and 6 bases for J; bases not matched to a gene: 2. The CDR3 loop spans 15 amino acids. This CDR3 reads CASSPAGQGAGELFF. CDR3 sequence (DNA): TGTGCCAGCTCACCAGCGGGACAGGGGGCCGGGGAGCTGTTTTTT. The full variable domain, completed using reference TRBV18 and TRBJ2-2, is NAGVMQNPRHLVRRRGQEARLRCSPMKGHSHVYWYRQLPEEGLKFMVYLQKENIIDESGMPKERFSAEFPKEGPSILRIQQVVRGDSAAYFCASSPAGQGAGELFFGEGSRLTVL.

V is TRBV11-2 and J is TRBJ2-5, with a possible D match to TRBD1 (5 bases). Germline CDR1 and CDR2: SGHAT and FQNNGV. Trimming took 2 bases from V and 1 from J, leaving 11 bases between them. This CDR3 has 15 amino acids. CDR3 DNA: TGTGCCAGCAGCTTAAGGACACTGGCCCAAGAGACCCAGTACTTC. Protein: CASSLRTLAQETQYF.

The chain combines TRBV6-5 with TRBJ1-4, with 7 bases identical to TRBD1. The germline V gene encodes CDR1 MNHEY and CDR2 SVGAGI. The CDR3 consists of 15 residues. After removal of 6 bases from V and 13 bases from J, the junction contained 17 bases not matched to a gene. The CDR3 is CASSPDRVSLNGLFF. The CDR3 DNA reads TGTGCCAGCAGCCCAGACAGGGTTTCTTTAAATGGACTGTTTTTT.

The rearrangement joins TRBV3-1 (or the pseudogene TRBV3-2) to TRBJ2-3; 8 bases align to TRBD1. V shed 2 bases and J 1 base; nucleotides not matched to a gene: 11. CDR1 and CDR2 from the germline V gene are LGHDT and YNNKEL (reference sequence). This CDR3 is built from 18 residues. CDR3: CASSQNPQGEVGTDTQYF. CDR3 nucleotides: TGTGCCAGCAGCCAAAACCCACAGGGGGAAGTTGGCACAGATACGCAGTATTTT.

V is TRBV21-1 and J is TRBJ2-1; TRBD2 is the table's D call and was not checked against the DNA. TRBV21-1 is recorded as a pseudogene. This CDR3 is 19 amino acids long. The CDR3 region has the DNA TGTGCCAGCAGCAAAGCTATGACCGGGACTAGCAACTCCTACAATGAGCAGTTCTTC. Translating it yields CASSKAMTGTSNSYNEQFF.

CDR3 sequence (DNA): TGTGCCAGCAGCTTAGGATTCGGGACAGGGGTACGTCGAGGCTACACCTTC. Amino acid sequence: CASSLGFGTGVRRGYTF. The chain combines TRBV7-9 with TRBJ1-2, with 10 bases fitting TRBD1. CDR1 is SEHNR and CDR2 is FQNEAQ in the germline V gene (reference sequence). This CDR3 comprises 17 residues. After removal of 1 base from V and 8 bases from J, the junction contained 13 bases not matched to a gene.

The rearrangement links TRBV28 to TRBJ2-7; TRBD1 matches at 9 bases. The germline V gene encodes CDR1 MDHEN and CDR2 SYDVKM. The CDR3 has 14 residues. Trimming cost V 6 bases and J 6 bases; bases outside gene matches: 9. CDR3 sequence: CASSPGQGFGEQYF. The CDR3 DNA sequence: TGTGCCAGCAGCCCTGGACAGGGGTTCGGCGAGCAGTACTTC.